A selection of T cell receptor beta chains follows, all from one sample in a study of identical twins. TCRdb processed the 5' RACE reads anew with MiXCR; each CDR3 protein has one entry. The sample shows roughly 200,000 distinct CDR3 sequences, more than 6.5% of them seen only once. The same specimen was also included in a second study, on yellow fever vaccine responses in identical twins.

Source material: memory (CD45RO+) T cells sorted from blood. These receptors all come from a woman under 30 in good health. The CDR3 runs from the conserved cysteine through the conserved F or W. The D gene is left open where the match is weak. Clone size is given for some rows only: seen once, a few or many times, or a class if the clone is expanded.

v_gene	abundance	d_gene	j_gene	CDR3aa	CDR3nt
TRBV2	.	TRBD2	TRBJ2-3	CASSLTGTSGRDTQYF	TGTGCCAGCAGCCTCACCGGGACTAGCGGGAGAGATACGCAGTATTTT
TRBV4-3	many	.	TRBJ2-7	CASSQDLVYEQYF	TGCGCCAGCAGCCAAGATTTGGTCTACGAGCAGTACTTC
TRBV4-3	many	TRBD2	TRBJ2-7	CASSPGTSGTYEQYF	TGCGCCAGCAGCCCTGGGACTAGCGGGACTTACGAGCAGTACTTC
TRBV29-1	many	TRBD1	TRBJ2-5	CSVEGGQGGQETQYF	TGCAGCGTTGAAGGGGGACAGGGTGGCCAAGAGACCCAGTACTTC
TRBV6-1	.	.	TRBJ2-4	CASRTETENIQYF	TGTGCCAGCAGGACAGAGACCGAAAACATTCAGTACTTC
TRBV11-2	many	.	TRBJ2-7	CASSFEHLSSYEQYF	TGTGCCAGCAGCTTTGAACACCTCTCCTCCTACGAGCAGTACTTC
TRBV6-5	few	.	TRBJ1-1	CASSHKNTEAFF	TGTGCCAGCAGTCACAAGAACACTGAAGCTTTCTTT
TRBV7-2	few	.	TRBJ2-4	CASSLESGTLGIQYF	TGTGCCAGCAGCTTAGAGTCAGGGACTTTAGGCATTCAGTACTTC
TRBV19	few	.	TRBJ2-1	CASSMAGYNEQFF	TGTGCCAGTAGTATGGCCGGGTACAATGAGCAGTTCTTC
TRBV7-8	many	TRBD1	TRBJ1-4	CASSRDRNRFNEKLFF	TGTGCCAGCAGCCGGGACAGAAACCGATTTAATGAAAAACTGTTTTTT
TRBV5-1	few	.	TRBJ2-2	CASSLDGVTGELFF	TGCGCCAGCAGCTTGGACGGCGTCACCGGGGAGCTGTTTTTT
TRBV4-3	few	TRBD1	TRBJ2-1	CASSQESGQGVNEQFF	TGCGCCAGCAGCCAAGAGTCGGGACAGGGGGTTAATGAGCAGTTCTTC
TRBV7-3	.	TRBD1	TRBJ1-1	CASSRDRGAEAFF	TGTGCCAGCAGCCGTGACAGGGGGGCTGAAGCTTTCTTT
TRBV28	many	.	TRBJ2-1	CASSLPQFSEQFF	TGTGCCAGCAGTTTACCCCAATTTTCTGAGCAGTTCTTC
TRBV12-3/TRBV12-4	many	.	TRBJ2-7	CASSLARGSSYEQYF	TGTGCCAGCAGTCTAGCCCGAGGTAGCTCCTACGAGCAGTACTTC
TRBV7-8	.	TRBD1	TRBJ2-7	CASSLRVLGTGYEQYF	TGTGCCAGCAGCTTACGTGTATTGGGGACAGGGTACGAGCAGTACTTC
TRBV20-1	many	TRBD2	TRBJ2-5	CSARGIRGGALETQYF	TGCAGTGCTAGAGGGATTCGCGGGGGGGCCTTAGAGACCCAGTACTTC
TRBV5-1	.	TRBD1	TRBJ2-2	CASSRQGEIRELFF	TGCGCCAGCAGCCGTCAGGGGGAGATCAGGGAGCTGTTTTTT
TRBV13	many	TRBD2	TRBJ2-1	CASSSQLAGGRNEQFF	TGTGCCAGCAGCTCCCAACTAGCGGGAGGGAGAAATGAGCAGTTCTTC
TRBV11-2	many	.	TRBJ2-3	CASSLSRQTSTDTQYF	TGTGCCAGCAGCCTCTCTAGACAGACTAGCACAGATACGCAGTATTTT
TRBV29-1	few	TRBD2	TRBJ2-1	CSGGTKNEQFF	TGCAGCGGGGGGACTAAGAATGAGCAGTTCTTC
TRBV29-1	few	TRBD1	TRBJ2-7	CSVEDGRQGSYEQYF	TGCAGCGTTGAAGATGGACGACAGGGGTCCTACGAGCAGTACTTC
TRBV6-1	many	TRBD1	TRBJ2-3	CASSGTGADTQYF	TGTGCCAGCAGCGGGACAGGGGCAGATACGCAGTATTTT
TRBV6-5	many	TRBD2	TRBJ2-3	CASSSTPGLAGADTDTQYF	TGTGCCAGCAGTTCAACTCCCGGACTAGCGGGGGCCGACACAGATACGCAGTATTTT
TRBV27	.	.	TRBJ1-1	CASSLSVWRLNTEAFF	TGTGCCAGCAGTTTATCGGTCTGGAGATTGAACACTGAAGCTTTCTTT
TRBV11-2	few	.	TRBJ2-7	CASSSWTGRDLYEQYF	TGTGCCAGCAGCTCTTGGACAGGGAGGGATCTCTACGAGCAGTACTTC
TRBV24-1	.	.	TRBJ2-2	CAAGDAVKNTGELFF	TGTGCCGCCGGCGACGCAGTCAAGAACACCGGGGAGCTGTTTTTT
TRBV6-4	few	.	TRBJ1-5	CASSEKSNQPQHF	TGTGCCAGCAGTGAAAAGAGCAATCAGCCCCAGCATTTT
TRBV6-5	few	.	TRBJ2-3	CASSYRATSTDTQYF	TGTGCCAGCAGTTACCGGGCCACTAGCACAGATACGCAGTATTTT
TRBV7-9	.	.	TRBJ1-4	CASGKKRDYSEKLFF	TGTGCCAGCGGAAAAAAAAGGGACTATAGTGAAAAACTGTTTTTT
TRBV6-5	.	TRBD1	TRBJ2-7	CASSSPGQGEQYF	TGTGCCAGCAGTTCTCCGGGACAGGGTGAGCAGTACTTC
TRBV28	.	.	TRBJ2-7	CASSGPSQLYEQYF	TGTGCCAGCAGTGGGCCTTCTCAGCTCTACGAGCAGTACTTC
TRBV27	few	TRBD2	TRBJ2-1	CASSSASGNEQFF	TGTGCCAGCAGTTCCGCTAGCGGCAATGAGCAGTTCTTC
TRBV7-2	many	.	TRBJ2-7	CASSLRPTYEQYF	TGTGCCAGCAGCTTAAGGCCCACTTACGAGCAGTACTTC
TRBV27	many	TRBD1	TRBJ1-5	CASSSTAPGQGRYSNQPQHF	TGTGCCAGCAGTTCAACCGCGCCGGGACAGGGACGATATAGCAATCAGCCCCAGCATTTT
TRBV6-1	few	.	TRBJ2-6	CASRGGDSGANVLTF	TGTGCCAGCAGGGGGGGTGACTCTGGGGCCAACGTCCTGACTTTC
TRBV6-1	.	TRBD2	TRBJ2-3	CASRGLYTGEGLTDTQYF	TGTGCCAGCAGGGGGCTCTACACGGGGGAGGGCCTCACAGATACGCAGTATTTT